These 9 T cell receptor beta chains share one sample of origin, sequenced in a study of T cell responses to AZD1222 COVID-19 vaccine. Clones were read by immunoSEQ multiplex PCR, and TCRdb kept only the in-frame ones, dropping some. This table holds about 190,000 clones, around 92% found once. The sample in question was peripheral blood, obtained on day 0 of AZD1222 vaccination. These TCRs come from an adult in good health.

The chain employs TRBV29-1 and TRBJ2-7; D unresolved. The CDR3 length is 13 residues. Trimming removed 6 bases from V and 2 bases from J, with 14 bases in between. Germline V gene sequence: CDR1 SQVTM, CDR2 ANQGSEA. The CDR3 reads CSVAGPRTYEQYF. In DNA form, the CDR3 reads TGCAGCGTAGCCGGGCCTCGGACCTACGAGCAGTACTTC.

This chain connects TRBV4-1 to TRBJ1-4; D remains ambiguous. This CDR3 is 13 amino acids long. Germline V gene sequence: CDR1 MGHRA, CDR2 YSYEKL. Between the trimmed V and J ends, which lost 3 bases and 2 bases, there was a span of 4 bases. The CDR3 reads CASSQWTNEKLFF. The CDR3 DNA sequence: TGCGCCAGCAGCCAGTGGACTAATGAAAAACTGTTTTTT.

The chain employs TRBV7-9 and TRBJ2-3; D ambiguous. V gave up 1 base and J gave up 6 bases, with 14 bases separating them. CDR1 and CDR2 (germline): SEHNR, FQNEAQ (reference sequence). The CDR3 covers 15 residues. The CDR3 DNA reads TGTGCCAGCAGCTTAGATCTGGTCGAAACCGATACGCAGTATTTT. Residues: CASSLDLVETDTQYF.

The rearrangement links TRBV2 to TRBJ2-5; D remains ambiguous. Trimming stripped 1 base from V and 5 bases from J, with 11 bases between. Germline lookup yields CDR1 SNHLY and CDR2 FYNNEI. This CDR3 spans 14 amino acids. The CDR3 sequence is CASSEDQVGETQYF. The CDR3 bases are TGTGCCAGCAGTGAAGATCAGGTGGGGGAGACCCAGTACTTC. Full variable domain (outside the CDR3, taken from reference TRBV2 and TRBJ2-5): EPEVTQTPSHQVTQMGQEVILRCVPISNHLYFYWYRQILGQKVEFLVSFYNNEISEKSEIFDDQFSVERPDGSNFTLKIRSTKLEDSAMYFCASSEDQVGETQYFGPGTRLLVL.

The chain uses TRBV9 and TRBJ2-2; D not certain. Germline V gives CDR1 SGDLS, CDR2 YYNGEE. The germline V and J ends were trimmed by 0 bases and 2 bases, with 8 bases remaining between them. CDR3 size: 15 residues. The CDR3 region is CASSVDRSNTGELFF. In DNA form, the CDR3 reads TGTGCCAGCAGCGTAGATAGATCTAACACCGGGGAGCTGTTTTTT. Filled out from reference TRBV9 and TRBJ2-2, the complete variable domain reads DSGVTQTPKHLITATGQRVTLRCSPRSGDLSVYWYQQSLDQGLQFLIQYYNGEERAKGNILERFSAQQFPDLHSELNLSSLELGDSALYFCASSVDRSNTGELFFGEGSRLTVL.

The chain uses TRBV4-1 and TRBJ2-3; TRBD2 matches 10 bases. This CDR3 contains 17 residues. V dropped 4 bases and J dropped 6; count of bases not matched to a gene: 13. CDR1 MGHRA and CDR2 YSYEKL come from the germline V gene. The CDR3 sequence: CASSPLGASGGFDTQYF. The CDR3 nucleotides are TGCGCCAGCAGCCCCTTAGGGGCTAGCGGGGGATTCGATACGCAGTATTTT.

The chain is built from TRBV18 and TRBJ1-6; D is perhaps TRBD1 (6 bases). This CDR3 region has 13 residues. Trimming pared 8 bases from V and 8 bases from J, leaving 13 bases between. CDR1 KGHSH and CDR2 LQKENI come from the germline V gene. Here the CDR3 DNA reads TGTGCCAGCACACAGGGATCGGATTCACCCCTCCACTTT. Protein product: CASTQGSDSPLHF.

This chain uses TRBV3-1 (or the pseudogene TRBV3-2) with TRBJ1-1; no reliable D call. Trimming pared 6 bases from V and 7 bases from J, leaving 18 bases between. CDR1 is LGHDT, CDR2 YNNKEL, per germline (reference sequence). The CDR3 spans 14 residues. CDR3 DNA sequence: TGTGCCAGCAGAGTAGGCCCAGTCGGAGGTGAAGCTTTCTTT. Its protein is CASRVGPVGGEAFF.

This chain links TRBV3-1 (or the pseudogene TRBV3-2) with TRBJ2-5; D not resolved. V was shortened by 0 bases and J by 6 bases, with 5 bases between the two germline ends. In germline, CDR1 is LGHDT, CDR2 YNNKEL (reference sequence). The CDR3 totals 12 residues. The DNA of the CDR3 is TGTGCCAGCAGCCAAGATAGGAAGACCCAGTACTTC. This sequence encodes CASSQDRKTQYF.